The 10 T cell receptor beta chains presented below share a single source sample, sequenced in a study of T cells in localized non-small cell lung cancer. Profiled with immunoSEQ multiplex PCR; TCRdb holds only in-frame clones, not every one. This repertoire shows around 41,000 clones, 65% to 90% found once; its top ten account for around 7.9%. The source material was PBMCs, sampled before any cancer treatment. These receptors all stem from a man aged 40-75 years with stage II lung adenocarcinoma.

The chain couples TRBV19 to TRBJ2-5, with D perhaps matching TRBD2 (5 bases). Trimming took 4 bases from V and 5 from J, leaving 8 bases between them. Germline CDR1 LNHDA, CDR2 SQIVND (reference sequence). This CDR3 has 12 amino acids. CDR3 loop: CASSSGGETQYF. In DNA, the CDR3 is TGTGCCAGTAGTAGCGGCGGGGAGACCCAGTACTTC. The full variable domain, its missing parts supplied by reference TRBV19 and TRBJ2-5, is DGGITQSPKYLFRKEGQNVTLSCEQNLNHDAMYWYRQDPGQGLRLIYYSQIVNDFQKGDIAEGYSVSREKKESFPLTVTSAQKNPTAFYLCASSSGGETQYFGPGTRLLVL.

The chain joins TRBV11-3 to TRBJ2-5; the match to TRBD2 covers 11 bases. CDR3 size: 16 residues. J gave up 3 bases and V 5 bases, and 8 bases lay outside the gene matches. Germline V lookup: CDR1 SGHNT, CDR2 YENEEA. The CDR3 region has the DNA TGTGCCAGCAGCCTCGGGACTAGCGGCTACAAAGAGACCCAGTACTTC. It codes for CASSLGTSGYKETQYF.

The sample holds one count of this clone. The rearrangement joins TRBV30 to TRBJ2-6, with unresolved D. With 6 bases removed from V and 4 bases from J, the gap between germline ends came to 10 bases. This CDR3 region has 13 residues. Germline V gene sequence: CDR1 GTSNPN, CDR2 SVGIG (reference sequence). This CDR3 reads CACQGLGANVLTF. For the CDR3, the DNA is TGTGCCTGTCAAGGATTGGGGGCCAACGTCCTGACTTTC.

The chain carries TRBV10-3 and TRBJ1-6; 7 bases are a match to TRBD1. Germline trimming cut 10 bases from V and 7 bases from J; bases unmatched to any gene: 13. CDR1 ENHRY and CDR2 SYGVKD come from the germline V gene. The CDR3 contains 15 residues. CDR3 bases: TGTGCCAACCCCGATACAGGGGTGAAGAATTCACCCCTCCACTTT. Its translation: CANPDTGVKNSPLHF.

The V gene is TRBV6-4, the J gene TRBJ1-1; D uncertain. Germline-derived CDR1 and CDR2 are MRHNA and SNTAGT. CDR3 length: 13 residues. V was trimmed by 5 bases and J by 4 bases, leaving 11 bases between them. This CDR3 is CASSFAKGTEAFF. The DNA of the CDR3 is TGTGCCAGCAGTTTTGCCAAAGGCACTGAAGCTTTCTTT.

The V and J genes are TRBV11-2 and TRBJ1-6; D is possibly TRBD1 (5 bases). V dropped 0 bases and J dropped 10 bases, with 16 bases sitting between them. This CDR3 region has 16 residues. In germline, CDR1 is SGHAT, CDR2 FQNNGV. The CDR3 nucleotides are TGTGCCAGCAGCTTAGACGGGGACCGCCGTAGGTCACCCCTCCACTTT. Its translation is CASSLDGDRRRSPLHF.

This clone was observed a few times. This rearrangement joins TRBV7-9 to TRBJ2-5; a weak D match, TRBD2 (5 bases). Germline V CDR1 and CDR2: SEHNR, FQNEAQ (reference sequence). Trimming took 2 bases from V and 5 from J, leaving 12 bases between them. The CDR3 length is 14 residues. The CDR3: CASSLRGMVETQYF. The CDR3 DNA follows: TGTGCCAGCAGCTTAAGAGGGATGGTGGAGACCCAGTACTTC.

V is TRBV28 and J is TRBJ1-1, with D hard to call. The CDR3 loop spans 11 amino acids. CDR1 and CDR2 from the germline V gene are MDHEN and SYDVKM. The ends were cut back, 4 bases at V and 4 bases at J, with 4 bases in the middle. The CDR3 loop is CASSSSTEAFF. CDR3 sequence (DNA): TGTGCCAGCAGTTCCAGCACTGAAGCTTTCTTT.

J is TRBJ2-5 and V is TRBV7-3; D ambiguous. V was pared by 0 bases and J by 5 bases, with 13 bases between. Germline assignment: CDR1 SGHTA and CDR2 FQGTGA. The CDR3 covers 15 residues. CDR3 residues: CASSLTAGEWETQYF. DNA for the CDR3: TGTGCCAGCAGCTTAACAGCAGGAGAATGGGAGACCCAGTACTTC.

The chain employs TRBV18 and TRBJ2-2; 9 bases are shared with TRBD1. Germline-derived CDR1 and CDR2 are KGHSH and LQKENI. This CDR3 has 16 residues. V shed 3 bases and J 4 bases; nucleotides not matched to a gene: 6. The CDR3 here is CASSPRQGVSTGELFF. The CDR3 region has the DNA TGTGCCAGCTCACCCCGACAGGGGGTAAGCACCGGGGAGCTGTTTTTT.